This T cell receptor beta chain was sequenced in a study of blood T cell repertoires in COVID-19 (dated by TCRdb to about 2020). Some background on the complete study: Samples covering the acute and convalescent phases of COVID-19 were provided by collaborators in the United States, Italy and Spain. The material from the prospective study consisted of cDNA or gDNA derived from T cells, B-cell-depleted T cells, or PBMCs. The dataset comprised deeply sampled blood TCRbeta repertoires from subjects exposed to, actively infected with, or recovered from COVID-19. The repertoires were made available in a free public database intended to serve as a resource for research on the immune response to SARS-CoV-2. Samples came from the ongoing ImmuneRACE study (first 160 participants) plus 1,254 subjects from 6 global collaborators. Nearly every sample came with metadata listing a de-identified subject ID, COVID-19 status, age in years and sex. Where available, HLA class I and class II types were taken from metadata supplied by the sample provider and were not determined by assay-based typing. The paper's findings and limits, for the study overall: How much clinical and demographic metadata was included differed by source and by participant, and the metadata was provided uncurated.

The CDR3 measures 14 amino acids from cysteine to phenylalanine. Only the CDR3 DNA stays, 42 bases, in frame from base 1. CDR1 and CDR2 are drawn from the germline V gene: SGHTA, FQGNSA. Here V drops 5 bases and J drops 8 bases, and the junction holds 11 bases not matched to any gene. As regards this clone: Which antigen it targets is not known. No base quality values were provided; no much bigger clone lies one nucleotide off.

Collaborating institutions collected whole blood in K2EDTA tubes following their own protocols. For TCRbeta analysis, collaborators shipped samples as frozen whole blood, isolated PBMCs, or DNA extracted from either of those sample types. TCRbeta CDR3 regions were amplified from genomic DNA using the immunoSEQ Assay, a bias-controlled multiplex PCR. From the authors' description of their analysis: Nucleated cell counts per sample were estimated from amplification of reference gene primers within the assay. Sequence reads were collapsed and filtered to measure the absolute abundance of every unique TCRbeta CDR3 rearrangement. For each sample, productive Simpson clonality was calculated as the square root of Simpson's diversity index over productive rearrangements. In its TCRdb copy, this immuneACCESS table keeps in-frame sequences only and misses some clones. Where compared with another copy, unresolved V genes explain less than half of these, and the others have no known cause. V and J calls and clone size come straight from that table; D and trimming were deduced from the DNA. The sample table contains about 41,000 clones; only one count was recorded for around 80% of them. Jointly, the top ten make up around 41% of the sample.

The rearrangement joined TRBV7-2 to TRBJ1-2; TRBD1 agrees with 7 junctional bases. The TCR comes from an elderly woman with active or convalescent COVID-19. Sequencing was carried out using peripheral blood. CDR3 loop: CASSVDRVSSGYTF. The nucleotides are TGTGCCAGCAGCGTCGACAGGGTCAGTTCGGGCTACACCTTC.